This TCR beta chain appears in the sequencing data of a study of control samples from healthy donors and cancer patients. From germline, CDR1 is LGHNA and CDR2 YSLEER. V dropped 4 bases and J dropped 7; count of bases not matched to a gene: 6. This CDR3 spans 14 amino acids. Method: immunoSEQ multiplex PCR; TCRdb's copy keeps in-frame clones and lacks some. The sample has some 150,000 clones; under 95% are singletons. The receptor's source is a man younger than 35 in good health. Sample: blood. The chain has TRBV4-3 and TRBJ1-4; 7 nucleotides match TRBD1. CDR3 region: CASSPTGFIEKLFF. The DNA of the CDR3 is TGCGCCAGCAGCCCGACAGGGTTTATTGAAAAACTGTTTTTT.